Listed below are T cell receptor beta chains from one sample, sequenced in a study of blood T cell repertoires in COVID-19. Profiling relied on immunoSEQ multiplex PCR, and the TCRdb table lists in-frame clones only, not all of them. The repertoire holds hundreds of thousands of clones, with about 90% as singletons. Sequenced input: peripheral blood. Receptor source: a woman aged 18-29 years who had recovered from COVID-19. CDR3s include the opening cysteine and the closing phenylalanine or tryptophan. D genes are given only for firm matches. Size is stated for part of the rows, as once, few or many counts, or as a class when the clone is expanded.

CDR3aa: CASSLALRTRQPDTQYF; CDR3nt: TGTGCCAGCAGCTTAGCGCTCCGGACCCGACAGCCAGATACGCAGTATTTT; v_gene: TRBV7-9; d_gene: -; j_gene: TRBJ2-3; len: 17; abundance: -
CDR3aa: CATSDPLEGHDTQYF; CDR3nt: TGTGCCACCAGTGATCCCTTGGAGGGCCACGATACGCAGTATTTT; v_gene: TRBV24-1; d_gene: -; j_gene: TRBJ2-3; len: 15; abundance: -
CDR3aa: CASNQGAGQETQYF; CDR3nt: TGCGCCAGCAATCAGGGGGCAGGGCAAGAGACCCAGTACTTC; v_gene: TRBV5-1; d_gene: TRBD1; j_gene: TRBJ2-5; len: 14; abundance: -
CDR3aa: CATTSGRTDTQYF; CDR3nt: TGTGCCACGACTAGCGGGAGGACAGATACGCAGTATTTT; v_gene: TRBV19; d_gene: TRBD2; j_gene: TRBJ2-3; len: 13; abundance: once
CDR3aa: CATKTGIEAFF; CDR3nt: TGTGCCACCAAAACAGGGATTGAAGCTTTCTTT; v_gene: TRBV25-1; d_gene: -; j_gene: TRBJ1-1; len: 11; abundance: -
CDR3aa: CASSWSGGVETQYF; CDR3nt: TGTGCCAGCAGCTGGAGTGGGGGCGTAGAGACCCAGTACTTC; v_gene: TRBV11-2; d_gene: -; j_gene: TRBJ2-5; len: 14; abundance: -
CDR3aa: CASSFWGAGGANTGELFF; CDR3nt: TGTGCCAGCAGCTTTTGGGGAGCAGGGGGCGCGAACACCGGGGAGCTGTTTTTT; v_gene: TRBV7-8; d_gene: TRBD1; j_gene: TRBJ2-2; len: 18; abundance: -
CDR3aa: CASSYGERETQYF; CDR3nt: TGTGCCAGCAGTTACGGCGAGCGGGAGACCCAGTACTTC; v_gene: TRBV6-2/TRBV6-3; d_gene: -; j_gene: TRBJ2-5; len: 13; abundance: -
CDR3aa: CASSEMYYNEQFF; CDR3nt: TGTGCCAGCAGTGAAATGTATTACAATGAGCAGTTCTTC; v_gene: TRBV2; d_gene: -; j_gene: TRBJ2-1; len: 13; abundance: -
CDR3aa: CASSLAPTSNSGANVLTF; CDR3nt: TGTGCCAGCAGTCTAGCCCCGACTTCCAACTCTGGGGCCAACGTCCTGACTTTC; v_gene: TRBV27; d_gene: -; j_gene: TRBJ2-6; len: 18; abundance: -
CDR3aa: CASSRGQGLNTEAFF; CDR3nt: TGTGCCAGCAGTCGCGGACAGGGCCTGAACACTGAAGCTTTCTTT; v_gene: TRBV6-2/TRBV6-3; d_gene: TRBD1; j_gene: TRBJ1-1; len: 15; abundance: -
CDR3aa: CASSRTRGPGNTIYF; CDR3nt: TGTGCCAGTAGTAGAACGCGTGGGCCTGGAAACACCATATATTTT; v_gene: TRBV19; d_gene: -; j_gene: TRBJ1-3; len: 15; abundance: -
CDR3aa: CASSTQGQPQHF; CDR3nt: TGTGCCAGCAGTACGCAGGGTCAGCCCCAGCATTTT; v_gene: TRBV28; d_gene: -; j_gene: TRBJ1-5; len: 12; abundance: -
CDR3aa: CASRILGQLGNANYGYTF; CDR3nt: TGTGCCAGCAGGATACTGGGACAGTTAGGGAACGCTAACTATGGCTACACCTTC; v_gene: TRBV27; d_gene: TRBD1; j_gene: TRBJ1-2; len: 18; abundance: once
CDR3aa: CASSRLAGVKKGTGELFF; CDR3nt: TGTGCCAGCAGTCGACTAGCGGGAGTAAAGAAAGGCACCGGGGAGCTGTTTTTT; v_gene: TRBV6-6; d_gene: TRBD2; j_gene: TRBJ2-2; len: 18; abundance: -
CDR3aa: CASSPVQGDSPLHF; CDR3nt: TGTGCCAGCTCACCAGTACAAGGGGATTCACCCCTCCACTTT; v_gene: TRBV18; d_gene: -; j_gene: TRBJ1-6; len: 14; abundance: -